These 30 T cell receptor beta chains were all obtained from the same sample, sequenced in a study of blood T cell repertoires in COVID-19. Data came from immunoSEQ multiplex PCR; TCRdb stores just in-frame clones and leaves some out. The sample holds approximately 140,000 clones, 84% seen once. Sequences were obtained from PBMCs or T cells enriched from blood (not recorded which). These receptor sequences come from a woman aged 45-59 years with acute COVID-19.

The chain recombines TRBV11-2 with TRBJ2-5, with TRBD1 as a possible D gene (5 bases). The CDR3 runs to 12 residues. The V gene lost 11 bases and the J gene lost 5 bases, with 15 bases spanning the gap. CDR1 SGHAT and CDR2 FQNNGV come from the germline V gene. The CDR3 DNA follows: TGTGCCTCAGGGCAGGGAAGGGAGACCCAGTACTTC. It translates to CASGQGRETQYF.

This clone was observed a handful of times. This chain uses TRBV2 with TRBJ2-5, with TRBD1 as a possible D gene (6 bases). The V gene's germline CDR1 is SNHLY and CDR2 FYNNEI. There are 13 residues in the CDR3. V dropped 6 bases and J dropped 2 bases, with 10 bases sitting between them. As DNA, the CDR3 is TGTGCCAGCAGGAGGGGGAGTCAAGAGACCCAGTACTTC. Translating it yields CASRRGSQETQYF.

This rearrangement joins TRBV7-9 to TRBJ1-1; no reliable D call. This CDR3 has 17 residues. Germline V gene lookup returns CDR1 SEHNR and CDR2 FQNEAQ (reference sequence). Trimming cost V 0 bases and J 9 bases, with 23 bases left between them. Here the CDR3 reads CASSLAGSRAPSGKAFF. The CDR3 coding sequence is TGTGCCAGCAGCTTAGCGGGCAGTCGCGCACCTTCAGGTAAAGCTTTCTTT. Full variable domain (rest looked up from reference TRBV7-9 and TRBJ1-1): DTGVSQNPRHKITKRGQNVTFRCDPISEHNRLYWYRQTLGQGPEFLTYFQNEAQLEKSRLLSDRFSAERPKGSFSTLEIQRTEQGDSAMYLCASSLAGSRAPSGKAFFGQGTRLTVV.

The J gene is TRBJ2-1, the V gene TRBV5-5; the match to TRBD2 covers 12 bases. The J segment lost 1 base and the V segment lost 5 bases, leaving 10 bases of the junction unmatched. The CDR3 length is 18 residues. The germline V gene has CDR1 SGHKS and CDR2 YYEKEE (reference sequence). The CDR3 DNA is TGTGCCAGCAGTATGGATGCTAGCGGGAGGGCGTCCTACAATGAGCAGTTCTTC. Protein sequence: CASSMDASGRASYNEQFF.

The CDR3 nucleotides are TGTGCCAGCAGCGGATTCTTGGGGGGGAACACAGATACGCAGTATTTT. This translates into CASSGFLGGNTDTQYF. This chain links TRBV7-2 with TRBJ2-3; 7 bases map to TRBD2. Germline lookup yields CDR1 SGHTA and CDR2 FQGNSA. J lost 2 bases, V lost 5 bases, and 10 bases had no gene match. The length of the CDR3 is 16 residues.

This clone was seen a handful of times. This sequence joins TRBV28 and TRBJ1-2; D remains ambiguous. V was cut by 3 bases and J by 4 bases, with 9 bases left in between. The CDR3 has 13 amino acids. Germline V gene data show CDR1 as MDHEN and CDR2 as SYDVKM. The CDR3 bases are TGTGCCAGCAGTTTGGTGGTCGGCTATGGCTACACCTTC. It specifies CASSLVVGYGYTF.

V is TRBV27 and J is TRBJ2-1; TRBD2 agrees at 8 bases. V lost 5 bases, J lost 3 bases, and 12 bases stayed unmatched. CDR3 size: 17 residues. Germline V lookup: CDR1 MNHEY, CDR2 SMNVEV (reference sequence). The CDR3 spells CASSAQIAGNSYNEQFF. The DNA for the CDR3 is TGTGCCAGCAGTGCGCAAATAGCGGGAAATAGCTACAATGAGCAGTTCTTC.

This sequence joins TRBV5-1 and TRBJ1-2; D possibly corresponds to TRBD1 (5 bases). The CDR3 totals 11 residues. The germline V gene encodes CDR1 SGHRS and CDR2 YFSETQ. V was clipped by 3 bases and J by 8 bases, with 8 bases between them. CDR3 nucleotides: TGCGCCAGCAGCTCCGACAGAGGCTACACCTTC. Protein product: CASSSDRGYTF.

V is TRBV28 and J is TRBJ1-4; D is perhaps TRBD1 (6 bases). The germline CDR1 and CDR2 sequences are MDHEN and SYDVKM. V was shortened by 2 bases and J by 5 bases, with 12 bases between the two germline ends. This CDR3 spans 15 amino acids. CDR3 bases: TGTGCCAGCAGTTTACAACTACAGGGAAATGAAAAACTGTTTTTT. Translated, it gives CASSLQLQGNEKLFF.

This rearrangement joins TRBV28 to TRBJ2-7; 7 positions agree with TRBD1. The CDR3 runs 14 residues. In germline, CDR1 is MDHEN, CDR2 SYDVKM. V lost 2 bases and J lost 2; bases outside the gene matches: 3. CDR3 in amino acids: CASSLGTVPYEQYF. In nucleotides, the CDR3 is TGTGCCAGCAGTTTAGGGACAGTTCCCTACGAGCAGTACTTC. Based on the CDR3 plus reference TRBV28 and TRBJ2-7, the full variable domain is DVKVTQSSRYLVKRTGEKVFLECVQDMDHENMFWYRQDPGLGLRLIYFSYDVKMKEKGDIPEGYSVSREKKERFSLILESASTNQTSMYLCASSLGTVPYEQYFGPGTRLTVT.

The chain employs TRBV6-2 or TRBV6-3 and TRBJ1-1; possibly TRBD1 for D (6 bases). The CDR3 is made up of 12 amino acids. Trimming removed 3 bases from V and 11 bases from J, with 13 bases in between. Germline values: CDR1 MNHEY, CDR2 SVGEGT. In DNA form, the CDR3 reads TGTGCCAGCAGTTATGGGGGCGGTTTCGCTTTCTTT. Translation gives CASSYGGGFAFF.

V is TRBV9 and J is TRBJ2-7; D remains unclear. The germline gives CDR1 SGDLS, CDR2 YYNGEE. The CDR3 spans 15 residues. V was clipped by 2 bases and J by 1 base, with 13 bases between them. The CDR3 bases are TGTGCCAGCAGCGTTGGGCCCACAACTTCCTACGAGCAGTACTTC. Its protein is CASSVGPTTSYEQYF.

This clone was counted a few times. J is TRBJ1-2 and V is TRBV28, with 8 bases that match TRBD1. Germline-derived CDR1 and CDR2 are MDHEN and SYDVKM. The CDR3 spans 15 residues. Trimming at V came to 2 bases and at J to 7 bases, leaving 9 bases not matched to a gene. CDR3 in amino acids: CASSLLRGRKGGYTF. In DNA, the CDR3 is TGTGCCAGCAGTTTACTCAGGGGGCGAAAGGGTGGCTACACCTTC.

The J gene is TRBJ2-3, the V gene TRBV14; a possible D gene is TRBD2 (6 bases). CDR3 length: 13 residues. Germline V gene data show CDR1 as SGHDN and CDR2 as FVKESK. The ends were cut back, 1 base at V and 10 bases at J, with 12 bases in the middle. CDR3 loop: CASSQAAGWAQYF. CDR3 coding DNA: TGTGCCAGCAGCCAAGCTGCGGGGTGGGCGCAGTATTTT.

This chain connects TRBV4-2 to TRBJ2-3; D is uncertain. V was shortened by 0 bases and J by 3 bases, with 7 bases between the two germline ends. This CDR3 comprises 14 residues. Germline V gene sequence: CDR1 LGHNA, CDR2 YNFKEQ. The CDR3 DNA sequence: TGTGCCAGCAGCCAAGATCCCAGTACAGATACGCAGTATTTT. Its translation is CASSQDPSTDTQYF.

By sample share, this clone is medium-sized. The rearrangement links TRBV9 to TRBJ2-5, with 15 positions matching TRBD2. The trim removed 3 bases at V and 4 bases at J, leaving 10 bases unmatched. The CDR3 sequence is 18 residues long. Germline lookup yields CDR1 SGDLS and CDR2 YYNGEE. The CDR3 DNA follows: TGTGCCAGCAGCGCCTCCGGGACTAGCGGGAGGAGGGGAGAGACCCAGTACTTC. This encodes CASSASGTSGRRGETQYF.

The DNA for the CDR3 is TGCAGCGTCACGACAGTGCCAGGTCAGCCCCAGCATTTT. Translated: CSVTTVPGQPQHF. V usage is TRBV29-1 and J usage is TRBJ1-5; possibly TRBD1 for D (5 bases). Trimming shortened V by 6 bases and J by 6 bases, and 15 bases separated the two germline ends. Germline assignment: CDR1 SQVTM and CDR2 ANQGSEA. This CDR3 has 13 amino acids.

J is TRBJ1-5 and V is TRBV7-2; TRBD1 agrees at 11 bases. J lost 8 bases, V lost 5 bases, and 14 bases had no gene match. The CDR3 runs to 17 residues. CDR1 and CDR2 from the germline V gene are SGHTA and FQGNSA. CDR3 sequence: CASSPAIRGQGVKPQHF. CDR3 sequence (DNA): TGTGCCAGCAGCCCCGCAATTAGGGGACAGGGGGTTAAGCCCCAGCATTTT.

The table lists this clone with a few counts. The J gene is TRBJ1-2, the V gene TRBV5-1; TRBD1 aligns across 10 bases. V dropped 4 bases and J dropped 7; count of bases not matched to a gene: 13. The germline V gene has CDR1 SGHRS and CDR2 YFSETQ. The CDR3 is made up of 16 amino acids. The CDR3 sequence is CASSKYGQGDLFGYTF. DNA for the CDR3: TGCGCCAGCAGCAAGTACGGACAGGGGGATTTATTTGGCTACACCTTC.

This rearrangement joins TRBV5-1 to TRBJ1-1, with no clear D. The germline V gene has CDR1 SGHRS and CDR2 YFSETQ. The CDR3 length is 15 residues. The V and J ends lost 5 bases and 6 bases respectively, with 20 bases between them. DNA of the CDR3: TGCGCCAGCAGAGAGACGACAAGTTGGGCCGCTGAAGCTTTCTTT. As protein: CASRETTSWAAEAFF.

The chain has TRBV10-2 and TRBJ2-5; TRBD2 agrees at 9 bases. V shed 8 bases and J 3 bases; nucleotides not matched to a gene: 10. CDR3 length: 15 amino acids. CDR1 WSHSY and CDR2 SAAADI come from the germline V gene. The CDR3 DNA reads TGCGCCAGCCGGAGGGGGGTAGCGGGAGAAGAGACCCAGTACTTC. This gives the protein CASRRGVAGEETQYF.

This chain links TRBV9 with TRBJ2-5; 7 nucleotides agree with TRBD2. J lost 4 bases, V lost 4 bases, and 7 bases had no gene match. This CDR3 is built from 14 residues. The germline gives CDR1 SGDLS, CDR2 YYNGEE. The CDR3 protein is CASSSPGGVETQYF. In DNA form, the CDR3 reads TGTGCCAGCAGCTCCCCGGGGGGAGTAGAGACCCAGTACTTC.

The chain uses TRBV4-3 and TRBJ2-2; TRBD1 agrees at 9 bases. The CDR3 consists of 15 residues. The V gene end was trimmed by 0 bases and the J gene end by 8 bases; junction bases not matched to a gene: 4. The germline V gene has CDR1 LGHNA and CDR2 YSLEER. The CDR3 bases are TGCGCCAGCAGCCAAGAGACAGGGGGGAAAGGGGAGCTGTTTTTT. It encodes CASSQETGGKGELFF.

The chain recombines TRBV27 with TRBJ1-6; 7 positions match TRBD1. Trimming at V came to 5 bases and at J to 9 bases, leaving 10 bases not matched to a gene. From germline, CDR1 is MNHEY and CDR2 SMNVEV (reference sequence). This CDR3 region has 15 residues. CDR3 protein: CASSPTRDRTSPLHF. The CDR3 nucleotides are TGTGCCAGCAGTCCTACCCGGGACAGAACTTCACCCCTCCACTTT.

This chain connects TRBV2 to TRBJ1-2; the match to TRBD1 covers 8 bases. The V segment lost 6 bases and the J segment 2 bases; nucleotides outside the gene matches: 2. CDR1 is SNHLY and CDR2 is FYNNEI in the germline V gene. This CDR3 has 13 residues. CDR3 protein: CASRGTGNYGYTF. CDR3 DNA sequence: TGTGCCAGCAGAGGGACAGGAAACTATGGCTACACCTTC.

This clone was seen just once. The CDR3 sequence is CASTPTGFSGEQYF. The CDR3 nucleotides are TGTGCCAGTACCCCAACAGGGTTTTCTGGTGAGCAGTACTTC. This chain joins TRBV19 and TRBJ2-7; maybe TRBD1 (6 bases). The V end was cut by 7 bases, the J end by 7 bases, with 20 bases between. Germline V gene data show CDR1 as LNHDA and CDR2 as SQIVND (reference sequence). The length of the CDR3 is 14 residues.

V and J are TRBV18 and TRBJ1-1, with TRBD1 matching 8 bases. The V segment lost 5 bases and the J segment 6 bases; nucleotides outside the gene matches: 11. The CDR3 loop spans 15 amino acids. The germline V gene encodes CDR1 KGHSH and CDR2 LQKENI. The CDR3 coding sequence is TGTGCCAGCTCAGAACGGACAGGGCGGTCCCCTGAAGCTTTCTTT. Translation: CASSERTGRSPEAFF.

The chain recombines TRBV30 with TRBJ2-4; D is possibly TRBD1 (5 bases). In germline, CDR1 is GTSNPN, CDR2 SVGIG (reference sequence). CDR3 size: 12 residues. Trimming left V 2 bases short and J 9 bases short, with 11 bases between. The DNA for the CDR3 is TGTGCCTGGAGTAGGGGCTGGGCCATTCAGTACTTC. This gives the protein CAWSRGWAIQYF.

The V and J genes are TRBV28 and TRBJ2-2; D unclear. V was trimmed by 3 bases and J by 5 bases, leaving 10 bases between them. CDR1 is MDHEN, CDR2 SYDVKM, per germline. This CDR3 region has 14 residues. The CDR3 DNA sequence: TGTGCCAGCAGTTTCTCAGGATTTACCGGGGAGCTGTTTTTT. It yields the protein CASSFSGFTGELFF.

The chain joins TRBV14 to TRBJ2-3; 7 bases are shared with TRBD1. The V and J ends lost 1 base and 7 bases, in that order; junction bases with no gene match: 2. Per the germline V gene, CDR1 is SGHDN and CDR2 is FVKESK. The CDR3 consists of 13 residues. The CDR3 spells CASSQGQGNTQYF. CDR3 nucleotide sequence: TGTGCCAGCAGCCAAGGACAGGGCAATACGCAGTATTTT.